The clone carrying this T cell receptor (beta chain) was found a few times. The antigen is not known. In germline, CDR1 is LNHDA, CDR2 SQIVND (reference sequence). The CDR3 runs to 15 residues. Losses at the gene ends were 4 bases for V and 2 bases for J; bases not matched to a gene: 5. The PCR had 60 Vbeta and 13 Jbeta primers. Sequenced by immunoSEQ multiplex PCR; TCRdb stores in-frame clones only, minus some. The sample comprises some 130,000 clones, around 78% of which are singletons, and roughly 1.9% rests with the top ten. The sample is drawn from a study of cytomegalovirus exposure and HLA in healthy donors. Study observations and caveats: Later analysis found that TCR beta chains associated with HLA were more clonally expanded than other, equally common chains.

Sequenced: PBMCs. This TCR was recovered from a woman aged 45-60 years in good health and CMV-seronegative. The chain joins TRBV19 to TRBJ1-5; 7 bases are a match to TRBD1. CDR3 sequence (DNA): TGTGCCAGTAGTACCTTAGGACAGGGCAATCAGCCCCAGCATTTT. Encoded protein: CASSTLGQGNQPQHF. The variable domain in full, completed from reference TRBV19 and TRBJ1-5, reads DGGITQSPKYLFRKEGQNVTLSCEQNLNHDAMYWYRQDPGQGLRLIYYSQIVNDFQKGDIAEGYSVSREKKESFPLTVTSAQKNPTAFYLCASSTLGQGNQPQHFGDGTRLSIL.